This is a list of T cell receptor beta chains from one sample in a study of Ad26.COV2.S vaccination and SARS-CoV-2 variants. Here immunoSEQ multiplex PCR was the method, and the copy in TCRdb shows in-frame clones only, minus some. The sample has 380,000 or so clones, approximately 90% seen once. Specimen: peripheral blood, collected in a trial of Ad26.COV2.S vaccine versus placebo. Source of these receptors: a person between 18 and 60 years old who received the Ad26.COV2.S COVID-19 vaccine or a placebo. Each CDR3 is given with its conserved first and last residue. A D gene is named only where the DNA matches it firmly.

J	D	V	CDR3
TRBJ2-1	NA	TRBV30	CAWSRAGGIGQFF
TRBJ2-5	TRBD2	TRBV9	CASSWTSGGPETQYF
TRBJ2-2	NA	TRBV11-3	CASSRFGRELFF
TRBJ2-1	NA	TRBV2	CASQLEGRSSYNEQFF
TRBJ2-5	TRBD2	TRBV19	CASSIDWGSGMGETQYF
TRBJ1-1	NA	TRBV12-3/TRBV12-4	CASSLTRDTEAFF
TRBJ1-6	TRBD1	TRBV6-5	CASSGQGNNSPLHF
TRBJ2-7	NA	TRBV6-1	CASSEDHDPDEQYF
TRBJ1-1	NA	TRBV27	CASSLAANTEAFF
TRBJ1-4	NA	TRBV29-1	CSARVSGPWEKLFF
TRBJ1-1	NA	TRBV6-4	CASSDSWTAGEAFF
TRBJ2-7	NA	TRBV11-1	CASSLARSYEQYF
TRBJ1-1	NA	TRBV28	CASNLVRDTEAFF
TRBJ1-2	NA	TRBV3-1/TRBV3-2	CASSQGPGVYGYTF
TRBJ2-3	TRBD2	TRBV24-1	CATSDSPSGKPPINTDTQYF
TRBJ1-2	TRBD1	TRBV6-5	CASSYSRTGYGYTF
TRBJ1-3	NA	TRBV19	CASSTSGRRSGNTIYF
TRBJ1-3	NA	TRBV5-1	CASRADSGNTIYF
TRBJ2-2	TRBD2	TRBV10-1	CASSESAGGGELFF
TRBJ2-5	TRBD2	TRBV5-5	CASSLSSGVQETQYF
TRBJ1-2	TRBD1	TRBV19	CATNPGQRNYGYTF
TRBJ2-1	TRBD2	TRBV5-1	CASSLGLAGVVGQVF
TRBJ2-5	NA	TRBV28	CASTQGGETQYF
TRBJ2-1	NA	TRBV5-1	CASSLVGGPVNEQFF
TRBJ1-1	TRBD1	TRBV4-2	CASSQAGTVSTEAFF
TRBJ1-2	TRBD1	TRBV6-5	CASNRQGGSNYGYTF
TRBJ1-1	NA	TRBV18	CASSPFEAGSGRPEAFF
TRBJ1-4	NA	TRBV24-1	CATLTMDGIGEKLFF
TRBJ1-6	NA	TRBV27	CASSLKVTSTPLHF
TRBJ1-5	NA	TRBV2	CASSERRGEEQPQHF
TRBJ1-2	NA	TRBV5-4	CASRKWAYTGDGYTF
TRBJ1-1	NA	TRBV9	CASSAGHMNTEAFF
TRBJ2-2	TRBD2	TRBV3-1/TRBV3-2	CASSQVRTSGTNTGELFF
TRBJ2-3	TRBD1	TRBV7-2	CATTGAAGTDTQYF